The 17 T cell receptor beta chains given below trace back to one sample, sequenced in a study of CD8 T cells in ankylosing spondylitis. In TCRdb, the 5' RACE reads were re-called with MiXCR into one record per CDR3 protein. Among around 280,000 distinct CDR3 sequences listed, around 20% were seen once. The sequencing sample was made of blood, either unsorted or a sorted T cell fraction (not recorded which). The receptors shown here come from a male donor with ankylosing spondylitis or in good health (not recorded which).

This clonotype was seen more than once but under ten times. V and J are TRBV20-1 and TRBJ2-7, with D perhaps TRBD2 (6 bases). This CDR3 has 13 amino acids. V was pared by 6 bases and J by 2 bases, with 14 bases between. CDR1 DFQATT and CDR2 SNEGSKA come from the germline V gene (reference sequence). In DNA form, the CDR3 reads TGCAGTGCGCAGCCGGGGGATACCTACGAGCAGTACGTC. It is translated as CSAQPGDTYEQYV.

The table lists this clonotype with many counts. V usage is TRBV20-1 and J usage is TRBJ2-1; D uncertain. CDR3 length: 11 residues. Trimming took 5 bases from V and 10 from J, leaving 12 bases between them. Germline loops: CDR1 DFQATT, CDR2 SNEGSKA (reference sequence). The CDR3 reads CSAVDWTEQFF. The DNA of the CDR3 is TGCAGTGCTGTCGACTGGACCGAGCAGTTCTTC.

This clonotype came up many times. The chain has TRBV28 and TRBJ2-1; 10 positions match TRBD2. The V gene end was trimmed by 3 bases and the J gene end by 5 bases; junction bases not matched to a gene: 7. The CDR3 totals 16 residues. The germline CDR1 and CDR2 sequences are MDHEN and SYDVKM. The DNA of the CDR3 is TGTGCCAGCAGTTTGCTCGGGCTAGCGGGGGACAATGAGCAGTTCTTC. Translation gives CASSLLGLAGDNEQFF.

This clonotype showed up many times. This sequence joins TRBV12-3 or TRBV12-4 and TRBJ1-5; D unclear. The CDR3 contains 14 residues. Trimming took 3 bases from V and 9 from J, leaving 15 bases between them. The DNA of the CDR3 is TGTGCCAGCAGTTTGTCTTCGGGTTCCCCGCCCCAGCATTTT. This gives the protein CASSLSSGSPPQHF.

The V call is TRBV28, the J call TRBJ1-1, with D possibly being TRBD1 (5 bases). Germline V lookup: CDR1 MDHEN, CDR2 SYDVKM. CDR3 length: 13 amino acids. V lost 6 bases to trimming and J lost 2 bases, with 10 bases between them. CDR3 DNA sequence: TGTGCCAGCAGAAGGACAACCAACACTGAAGCTTTCTTT. Translated: CASRRTTNTEAFF.

This clonotype was seen only once. This chain links TRBV12-3 or TRBV12-4 with TRBJ1-2, with TRBD1 as a possible D gene (5 bases). This CDR3 is 16 amino acids long. Trimming stripped 3 bases from V and 2 bases from J, with 16 bases between. CDR3 residues: CASSFREHAVNYGYTF. Written as DNA, the CDR3 is TGTGCCAGCAGTTTCAGGGAGCATGCCGTAAACTATGGCTACACCTTC.

At least ten counts were recorded for this clonotype. The J gene is TRBJ2-3, the V gene TRBV9; D not certain. Germline lookup yields CDR1 SGDLS and CDR2 YYNGEE. This CDR3 contains 11 residues. V lost 0 bases and J 6 bases, leaving 2 bases between the germline ends. Here the CDR3 DNA reads TGTGCCAGCAGCGTAGTGGATACGCAGTATTTT. Translation gives CASSVVDTQYF.

The V call is TRBV18, the J call TRBJ2-1, with 7 nucleotides matching TRBD2. The CDR3 has 17 amino acids. The germline CDR1 and CDR2 sequences are KGHSH and LQKENI. Trimming cost V 3 bases and J 3 bases; bases outside gene matches: 11. CDR3 protein: CASSPIQGGRVYNEQFF. The CDR3 DNA sequence: TGTGCCAGCTCACCCATTCAGGGCGGGAGAGTCTACAATGAGCAGTTCTTC.

Here the CDR3 DNA reads TGTGCCAGCAGTTTAGCGGGGACCCACGTCCTGACTTTC. Amino acids: CASSLAGTHVLTF. The chain links TRBV12-3 or TRBV12-4 to TRBJ2-6; either TRBD1 or TRBD2 may fit D (5 bases each). The length of the CDR3 is 13 residues. Trimming cost V 0 bases and J 11 bases, with 8 bases left between them.

This clonotype showed up many times. The rearrangement links TRBV20-1 to TRBJ2-7; a possible D gene is TRBD2 (5 bases). In germline, CDR1 is DFQATT, CDR2 SNEGSKA (reference sequence). This CDR3 has 13 residues. V lost 3 bases and J lost 6, with 15 bases in between. This chain's CDR3 is CSASPTGKSEQYV. The CDR3 nucleotides are TGCAGTGCTAGCCCGACGGGGAAGAGCGAGCAGTACGTC.

The genes are TRBV5-1 and TRBJ1-1; 10 bases map to TRBD1. This CDR3 has 15 residues. The germline CDR1 and CDR2 sequences are SGHRS and YFSETQ. J lost 3 bases, V lost 4 bases, and 6 bases had no gene match. CDR3 protein: CASSRRQGADTEAFF. CDR3 coding DNA: TGCGCCAGCAGCCGTCGACAGGGGGCGGACACTGAAGCTTTCTTT. The full variable domain, rest sourced from reference TRBV5-1 and TRBJ1-1, is KAGVTQTPRYLIKTRGQQVTLSCSPISGHRSVSWYQQTPGQGLQFLFEYFSETQRNKGNFPGRFSGRQFSNSRSEMNVSTLELGDSALYLCASSRRQGADTEAFFGQGTRLTVV.

This clonotype was observed at least ten times. V gene TRBV4-1 combines with J gene TRBJ1-1, with D possibly TRBD1 on 5 matching bases. This CDR3 region has 15 residues. V shed 0 bases and J shed 1 base, with 9 bases lying between them. CDR1 and CDR2 (germline): MGHRA, YSYEKL. CDR3 sequence: CASSQETGTNTEAFF. In DNA, the CDR3 is TGCGCCAGCAGCCAAGAGACGGGGACGAACACTGAAGCTTTCTTT.

This clonotype was recorded at least ten times. This sequence joins TRBV29-1 and TRBJ1-1, with D maybe TRBD1 (6 bases). The ends were cut back, 3 bases at V and 3 bases at J, with 14 bases in the middle. CDR3 length: 14 residues. CDR1 and CDR2 from the germline V gene are SQVTM and ANQGSEA. The CDR3, as DNA: TGCAGCGTTGACTGGGGGCGGGAGGACACTGAAGCTTTCTTT. Its translation: CSVDWGREDTEAFF.

The gene calls are TRBV7-8 and TRBJ2-1; 7 nucleotides align to TRBD2. Germline V CDR1 and CDR2: SGHVS, FQNEAQ. This CDR3 is built from 17 residues. The V segment lost 1 base and the J segment 6 bases; nucleotides outside the gene matches: 12. The CDR3 region has the DNA TGTGCCAGCAGCTTAGTGGGCGGGAGTCTGTCAGGCAATGAGCAGTTCTTC. It encodes CASSLVGGSLSGNEQFF.

The chain is built from TRBV12-3 or TRBV12-4 and TRBJ2-2, with D maybe TRBD1 (5 bases). CDR3 length equals 16 residues. V gave up 3 bases and J gave up 6 bases, with 17 bases separating them. This CDR3 reads CASSLSGRVKPGELFF. The CDR3 coding sequence is TGTGCCAGCAGTTTGTCGGGCAGGGTTAAGCCCGGGGAGCTGTTTTTT.

This chain joins TRBV15 and TRBJ2-7; tentatively, D is TRBD1 or TRBD2 (5 bases each). The CDR3 spans 15 residues. Trimming stripped 0 bases from V and 1 base from J, with 10 bases between. The germline V gene encodes CDR1 LNHNV and CDR2 YYDKDF (reference sequence). The chain's CDR3 is CATSRDLGGSYEQYV. CDR3 bases: TGTGCCACCAGCAGAGATCTTGGGGGATCCTACGAGCAGTACGTC.

V usage is TRBV12-3 or TRBV12-4 and J usage is TRBJ2-1, with TRBD2 identical over 14 bases. The CDR3 covers 14 residues. The ends lost 6 bases at V and 9 bases at J; junction bases unmatched: 4. The DNA for the CDR3 is TGTGCCAGCAGGGGGACTAGCGGGAGCGCTGAGCAGTTCTTC. Residues: CASRGTSGSAEQFF.